A selection of T cell receptor beta chains follows, all from one sample in a study of blood T cell repertoires in COVID-19. Assay used: immunoSEQ multiplex PCR; TCRdb lists only in-frame clones, some missing. The table records over 200,000 clones, roughly nine tenths of them present only once. The sample taken for sequencing was peripheral blood. These receptors were taken from a man in his 60s who had recovered from COVID-19. Each CDR3 is given with its conserved first and last residue. The D gene is left open where the match is weak. Some rows mark clone size as missing; the rest say once, few, many or name a class of expanded clone.

>TRBV6-6|TRBD1|NA|TRBJ1-3
TGTGCCAGCAGTTACTCGACGGGACAGGGGGCCAACACCATATATTTT
CASSYSTGQGANTIYF
>TRBV3-1/TRBV3-2|TRBD1|few|TRBJ1-6
TGTGCCAGCAGCCAAGGGGGACAGGGAAATTCACCCCTCCACTTT
CASSQGGQGNSPLHF
>TRBV10-3|NA|NA|TRBJ2-3
TGTGCCATCGCACGGGGATACACAGATACGCAGTATTTT
CAIARGYTDTQYF
>TRBV6-5|TRBD1|NA|TRBJ1-2
TGTGCCAGCAGGAAGACAGGGGGCGATGGCTACACCTTC
CASRKTGGDGYTF
>TRBV9|NA|NA|TRBJ1-1
TGTGCCAGCAGCGTAGCCCAGGCAGCAACTGAAGCTTTCTTT
CASSVAQAATEAFF
>TRBV7-9|TRBD2|NA|TRBJ2-1
TGTGCCAGCAGCCCAAGCGGGGGCCTTAATGAGCAGTTCTTC
CASSPSGGLNEQFF
>TRBV5-1|NA|NA|TRBJ2-2
TGCGCCAGCAAGAAGGGGGGGACGAACACCGGGGAGCTGTTTTTT
CASKKGGTNTGELFF
>TRBV18|NA|NA|TRBJ2-7
TGTGCCAGCTCACCACTTGATTGGAGCGGTAGCTCGGGGGTGCAGTACTTC
CASSPLDWSGSSGVQYF
>TRBV14|TRBD2|NA|TRBJ2-1
TGTGCCAGCAGCCCTTTGGCGGGGGGGCCCGAAAATGAGCAGTTCTTC
CASSPLAGGPENEQFF
>TRBV12-5|TRBD1|NA|TRBJ2-2
TGTGCTACTGGACAGGGCCTCCCCGGGGAGCTGTTTTTT
CATGQGLPGELFF
>TRBV27|TRBD1|NA|TRBJ1-1
TGTGCCAGCAGTACCGACAGGGGGCGTAACACTGAAGCTTTCTTT
CASSTDRGRNTEAFF
>TRBV30|NA|NA|TRBJ2-7
TGTGCCTGGAGTGATAGGGGTGAGCAGTACTTC
CAWSDRGEQYF
>TRBV4-1|TRBD1|NA|TRBJ2-7
TGCGCCAGCAGCCAGCAGACCGGGACAGGGTTCTACGAGCAGTACTTC
CASSQQTGTGFYEQYF
>TRBV2|NA|NA|TRBJ2-5
TGTGCCAGCAGTGAGCAGCGAACCCCGCAAGAGACCCAGTACTTC
CASSEQRTPQETQYF
>TRBV5-6|NA|NA|TRBJ1-6
TGTGCCAGTACGATACGGGGTAATTCACCCCTCCACTTT
CASTIRGNSPLHF
>TRBV6-5|TRBD1|NA|TRBJ1-5
TGTGCCAGCAGTAGACAGGGATCTAGCAATCAGCCCCAGCATTTT
CASSRQGSSNQPQHF
>TRBV7-3|TRBD1|once|TRBJ2-2
TGTGCCAGCAGCTTAAAGGGACAGACCGGGGAGCTGTTTTTT
CASSLKGQTGELFF
>TRBV7-8|NA|NA|TRBJ2-3
TGTGCCAGCAGCCACAGAGATTTCGCAGATACGCAGTATTTT
CASSHRDFADTQYF
>TRBV3-1/TRBV3-2|TRBD1|NA|TRBJ1-6
TGTGCCAGCAGCCAAGTAGTGACAGGGGGCTATTCACCCCTCCACTTT
CASSQVVTGGYSPLHF
>TRBV27|NA|NA|TRBJ2-7
TGTGCCAGCAGTTTAACCCGGGCAGGCGGGTACGAGCAGTACTTC
CASSLTRAGGYEQYF
>TRBV30|TRBD2|NA|TRBJ2-7
TGTGCCTGGAGTCGAAGTGGGGCGGGGGGCCAATACGAGCAGTACTTC
CAWSRSGAGGQYEQYF
>TRBV7-3|TRBD2|NA|TRBJ2-5
TGTGCCAGCAGCTTAATAGCGGGGGTCCAAGAGACCCAGTACTTC
CASSLIAGVQETQYF
>TRBV18|NA|NA|TRBJ1-2
TGTGCCAGCTCACCAAATTTGCCAAGCGGTACTAATGGCTACACCTTC
CASSPNLPSGTNGYTF
>TRBV7-2|TRBD1|NA|TRBJ2-7
TGTGCCAGCAGGGACGGACAGGGGGCCTACGAGCAGTACTTC
CASRDGQGAYEQYF
>TRBV9|NA|once|TRBJ2-6
TGTGCCAGCAGCGTAGCCGGCTCTGGGGCCAACGTCCTGACTTTC
CASSVAGSGANVLTF
>TRBV19|NA|NA|TRBJ2-3
TGTGCCAGTAGTATAGCCCAGGTGAGGGGGACGCAGTATTTT
CASSIAQVRGTQYF
>TRBV5-1|NA|NA|TRBJ2-7
TGCGCCAGCAGCTTGGATGCGGGGACAGACGAGCAGTACTTC
CASSLDAGTDEQYF
>TRBV9|TRBD1|NA|TRBJ2-2
TGTGCCAGCAGCGAGGGACAGTACACCGGGGAGCTGTTTTTT
CASSEGQYTGELFF
>TRBV5-1|TRBD1|NA|TRBJ1-2
TGCGCCAGCAGCTTGGGAGGACAGGGCCTGGGGGGCTACACCTTC
CASSLGGQGLGGYTF